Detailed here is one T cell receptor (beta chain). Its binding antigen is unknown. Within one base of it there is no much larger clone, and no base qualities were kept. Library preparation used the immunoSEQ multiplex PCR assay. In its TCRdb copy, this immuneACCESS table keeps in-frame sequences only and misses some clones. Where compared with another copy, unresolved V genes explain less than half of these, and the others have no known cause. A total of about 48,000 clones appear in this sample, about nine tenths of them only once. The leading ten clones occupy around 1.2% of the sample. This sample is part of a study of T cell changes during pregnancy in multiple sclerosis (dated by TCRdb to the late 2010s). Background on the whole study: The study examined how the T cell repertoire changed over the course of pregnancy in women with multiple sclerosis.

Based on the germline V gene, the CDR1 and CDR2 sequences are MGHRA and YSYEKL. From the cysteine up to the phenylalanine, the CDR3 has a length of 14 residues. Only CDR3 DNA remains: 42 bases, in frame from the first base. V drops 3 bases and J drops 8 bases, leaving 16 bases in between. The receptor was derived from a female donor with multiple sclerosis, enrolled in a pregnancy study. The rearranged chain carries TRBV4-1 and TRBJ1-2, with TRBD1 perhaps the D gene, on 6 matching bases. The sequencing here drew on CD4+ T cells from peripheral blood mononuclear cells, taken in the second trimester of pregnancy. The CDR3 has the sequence CASSHPTGGRGYTF. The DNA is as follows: TGCGCCAGCAGCCACCCCACCGGGGGGCGCGGCTACACCTTC.